This TCR beta chain came from a study of radiotherapy plus CTLA-4 blockade in lung cancer. The CDR3 is made up of 15 amino acids. The junction had 12 bases not matched to a gene; V was cut back by 7 bases and J by 8 bases. Germline V CDR1 and CDR2: MNHNS, SASEGT. Assay: immunoSEQ multiplex PCR; the TCRdb copy retains only in-frame clones and omits some. The sample includes about 64,000 clones, 72% of them seen just once. The sequenced sample was peripheral blood, obtained from a patient treated with radiotherapy plus ipilimumab. V is TRBV6-1 and J is TRBJ2-1; 9 positions match TRBD1. The receptor's source is a human donor with non-small cell lung cancer whose response to radiotherapy plus ipilimumab could not be evaluated. The CDR3 loop reads CASTTPTGGWDEQFF. The CDR3 region has the DNA TGTGCCAGCACCACTCCGACAGGGGGATGGGATGAGCAGTTCTTC.